A single sample gave rise to the 23 T cell receptor beta chains below, sequenced in a study of glioma-infiltrating T cells after dendritic cell vaccination. Using immunoSEQ multiplex PCR, the repertoire was profiled, and TCRdb retains in-frame clones only, with some absent. The sample includes roughly 98,000 clones, about nine tenths of them seen just once. This specimen was blood, taken before dendritic cell vaccination. All receptors derive from a human donor with glioblastoma.

The V call is TRBV5-4, the J call TRBJ2-5, with 14 bases fitting TRBD2. The V gene end was trimmed by 6 bases and the J gene end by 5 bases; junction bases not matched to a gene: 9. Germline loops: CDR1 SGHNT, CDR2 YYREEE (reference sequence). The CDR3 contains 16 residues. The CDR3 is CASTLGLAGGGETQYF. CDR3 DNA: TGTGCCAGCACCCTTGGACTAGCGGGGGGAGGTGAGACCCAGTACTTC.

The J gene is TRBJ2-7, the V gene TRBV25-1, with a possible D match to TRBD1 (6 bases). Germline loops: CDR1 MGHDK, CDR2 SYGVNS. The CDR3 sequence is 11 residues long. V lost 3 bases, J lost 6 bases, and 6 bases lay in between. The CDR3 spells CASSDRGEQYF. The CDR3 nucleotides read TGTGCCAGCAGTGACAGGGGCGAGCAGTACTTC.

The V and J genes are TRBV9 and TRBJ2-3; no clear D. V lost 2 bases to trimming and J lost 2 bases, with 18 bases between them. Germline V gives CDR1 SGDLS, CDR2 YYNGEE. This CDR3 region has 17 residues. The chain's CDR3 is CASSVRLLKGPTDTQYF. CDR3 in DNA: TGTGCCAGCAGCGTCAGACTTCTTAAAGGTCCCACAGATACGCAGTATTTT.

The genes are TRBV5-4 and TRBJ1-4, with D perhaps matching TRBD1 (6 bases). Trimming stripped 3 bases from V and 2 bases from J, with 11 bases between. This CDR3 spans 15 amino acids. Germline V lookup: CDR1 SGHNT, CDR2 YYREEE (reference sequence). The CDR3 here is CASSSGTGTNEKLFF. The CDR3 coding sequence is TGTGCCAGCAGCTCGGGCACAGGGACTAATGAAAAACTGTTTTTT.

The chain recombines TRBV7-9 with TRBJ1-1; maybe TRBD1 (6 bases). CDR3 length: 13 residues. V was cut by 5 bases and J by 6 bases, with 13 bases left in between. CDR1 is SEHNR, CDR2 FQNEAQ, per germline (reference sequence). CDR3 sequence (DNA): TGTGCCAGCAGCCCCGGCGGGGGCCCTGAAGCTTTCTTT. Amino acids: CASSPGGGPEAFF.

The CDR3, as DNA: TGTGCCAGCAGCCCCAGCGGGGGGGCTTCTTCCTACGAGCAGTACTTC. It specifies CASSPSGGASSYEQYF. The chain has TRBV7-8 and TRBJ2-7; 10 positions agree with TRBD2. Looked up from germline, CDR1 is SGHVS and CDR2 is FQNEAQ. V lost 5 bases, J lost 1 base, and 8 bases stayed unmatched. The CDR3 spans 16 residues.

The V gene is TRBV28, the J gene TRBJ2-7, with D perhaps matching TRBD1 (6 bases). The CDR3 extends over 15 amino acids. Trimming took off 3 bases at V and 3 bases at J, with 15 bases between the two ends. The V gene's germline CDR1 is MDHEN and CDR2 SYDVKM. The CDR3 DNA sequence: TGTGCCAGCAGTTTCCCCACACGGACAGACTACGAGCAGTACTTC. It encodes CASSFPTRTDYEQYF. Variable domain in full (rest from reference TRBV28 and TRBJ2-7): DVKVTQSSRYLVKRTGEKVFLECVQDMDHENMFWYRQDPGLGLRLIYFSYDVKMKEKGDIPEGYSVSREKKERFSLILESASTNQTSMYLCASSFPTRTDYEQYFGPGTRLTVT.

The chain links TRBV6-1 to TRBJ2-3; 8 bases are a match to TRBD1. The CDR3 totals 16 residues. V lost 1 base, J lost 1 base, and 4 bases stayed unmatched. Germline V lookup: CDR1 MNHNS, CDR2 SASEGT. The CDR3 region has the DNA TGTGCCAGCAGTGAAGAGACAGGGGACGGCACAGATACGCAGTATTTT. Its protein product is CASSEETGDGTDTQYF.

This chain links TRBV19 with TRBJ2-1; 9 bases match TRBD1. The CDR3 loop spans 18 amino acids. The germline V gene has CDR1 LNHDA and CDR2 SQIVND (reference sequence). V lost 1 base to trimming and J lost 1 base; unmatched junction nucleotides: 8. The CDR3 sequence is CASSIGQGVSLSYNEQFF. The DNA of the CDR3 is TGTGCCAGTAGTATAGGACAGGGGGTGTCACTATCCTACAATGAGCAGTTCTTC.

The gene calls are TRBV6-6 and TRBJ1-4, with D possibly TRBD1 on 6 matching bases. This CDR3 is 14 amino acids long. Between the trimmed V and J ends, which lost 5 bases and 6 bases, there was a span of 13 bases. CDR1 and CDR2 from the germline V gene are MNHNY and SVGAGI (reference sequence). The CDR3 coding sequence is TGTGCCAGCAGTCCACGCAGGACAGATGAAAAACTGTTTTTT. This sequence encodes CASSPRRTDEKLFF.

V is TRBV14 and J is TRBJ2-7, with D perhaps matching TRBD2 (7 bases). The CDR3 loop spans 15 amino acids. V dropped 5 bases and J dropped 6 bases, with 20 bases sitting between them. CDR1 and CDR2 from the germline V gene are SGHDN and FVKESK. The CDR3 loop reads CASSKPGTPGGEQYF. CDR3 sequence (DNA): TGTGCCAGCAGCAAACCCGGGACACCGGGGGGCGAGCAGTACTTC.

V usage is TRBV9 and J usage is TRBJ2-3, with TRBD2 matching 16 bases. After removal of 5 bases from V and 8 bases from J, the junction contained 14 bases not matched to a gene. CDR1 is SGDLS and CDR2 is YYNGEE in the germline V gene. The CDR3 covers 18 residues. CDR3 nucleotides: TGTGCCAGCAGTGCCGGGACTAGCGGGGGGGCTAAGAGGGGTACGCAGTATTTT. Translation gives CASSAGTSGGAKRGTQYF. The whole variable domain, filled in from reference TRBV9 and TRBJ2-3, reads DSGVTQTPKHLITATGQRVTLRCSPRSGDLSVYWYQQSLDQGLQFLIQYYNGEERAKGNILERFSAQQFPDLHSELNLSSLELGDSALYFCASSAGTSGGAKRGTQYFGPGTRLTVL.

In nucleotides, the CDR3 is TGCAGCGTTGAAACCCAGGCCAGGGGGGAGCTGTTTTTT. Its translation is CSVETQARGELFF. V is TRBV29-1 and J is TRBJ2-2, with D unresolved. Trimming cost V 2 bases and J 8 bases, with 12 bases left between them. Germline V gives CDR1 SQVTM, CDR2 ANQGSEA. CDR3 size: 13 residues.

The CDR3 DNA sequence: TGTGCCTGCCCACAGGGTCGGTATGGCTACACCTTC. Its protein product is CACPQGRYGYTF. This chain links TRBV30 with TRBJ1-2; tentative D call: TRBD1 (6 bases). Germline V lookup: CDR1 GTSNPN, CDR2 SVGIG (reference sequence). Trimming left V 6 bases short and J 5 bases short, with 13 bases between. This CDR3 region has 12 residues.

V and J are TRBV9 and TRBJ1-1; D is unresolved. V was clipped by 6 bases and J by 2 bases, with 14 bases between them. The CDR3 has 14 residues. Germline V lookup: CDR1 SGDLS, CDR2 YYNGEE. CDR3 residues: CASTAVQGNTEAFF. For the CDR3, the DNA is TGTGCCAGCACCGCGGTCCAAGGAAACACTGAAGCTTTCTTT.

This clone was seen just once. The rearrangement uses TRBV7-3 and TRBJ2-2; 9 bases match TRBD1. V lost 6 bases and J lost 2; bases outside the gene matches: 4. CDR3 length: 15 residues. In germline, CDR1 is SGHTA, CDR2 FQGTGA. In nucleotides, the CDR3 is TGTGCCAGCAGGGACAGGGGCGTCAACACCGGGGAGCTGTTTTTT. Translated: CASRDRGVNTGELFF.

The chain recombines TRBV4-3 with TRBJ2-3, with TRBD2 matching 7 bases. With V trimmed by 0 bases and J by 5 bases, 8 bases remained unmatched. The CDR3 is 16 amino acids. Germline V gene sequence: CDR1 LGHNA, CDR2 YSLEER. CDR3 in DNA: TGCGCCAGCAGCCAAGATTCCGGGAGGCCCCAAGATACGCAGTATTTT. The encoded protein is CASSQDSGRPQDTQYF.

This clone showed up just once. V is TRBV28 and J is TRBJ2-2, with a possible D match to TRBD1 (6 bases). V was cut by 2 bases and J by 9 bases, with 10 bases left in between. This CDR3 is built from 13 residues. Germline assignment: CDR1 MDHEN and CDR2 SYDVKM. The CDR3 DNA reads as TGTGCCAGCAGTTTAACAGGGTTCCGGGAGCTGTTTTTT. It codes for CASSLTGFRELFF.

The table lists this clone with a count of one. The V gene is TRBV5-1, the J gene TRBJ2-1; 9 bases match TRBD1. The CDR3 runs to 13 residues. Per germline, CDR1 SGHRS and CDR2 YFSETQ. V shed 0 bases and J 10 bases; nucleotides not matched to a gene: 2. The DNA of the CDR3 is TGCGCCAGCAGCTTGGTGGGGACAGGGGAGCAGTTCTTC. Protein sequence: CASSLVGTGEQFF.

This chain uses TRBV29-1 with TRBJ2-7; 7 bases align to TRBD1. CDR3 length equals 13 residues. CDR1 and CDR2 from the germline V gene are SQVTM and ANQGSEA. The V segment lost 6 bases and the J segment 0 bases; nucleotides outside the gene matches: 5. CDR3 protein: CSVWTGYSYEQYF. In nucleotides, the CDR3 is TGCAGCGTCTGGACAGGCTACTCCTACGAGCAGTACTTC.

The V gene is TRBV7-2, the J gene TRBJ2-7, with 7 nucleotides matching TRBD2. Losses at the gene ends were 4 bases for V and 1 base for J; bases not matched to a gene: 7. Germline CDR1 is SGHTA and CDR2 is FQGNSA. CDR3 length equals 15 residues. CDR3 in amino acids: CASSSGLVLSYEQYF. The DNA for the CDR3 is TGTGCCAGCAGCTCTGGACTAGTCCTTTCCTACGAGCAGTACTTC.

The rearrangement uses TRBV9 and TRBJ1-2; 9 bases map to TRBD1. Germline loops: CDR1 SGDLS, CDR2 YYNGEE. Unmatched junction bases numbered 10, after V lost 4 bases and J lost 3 bases. The CDR3 runs 16 residues. CDR3 loop: CASSPPGTGPYYGYTF. CDR3 DNA sequence: TGTGCCAGCAGCCCCCCGGGGACAGGGCCCTACTATGGCTACACCTTC.

This clone was observed a few times. This chain links TRBV4-1 with TRBJ2-3, with D possibly being TRBD2 (5 bases). Trimming removed 1 base at V and 0 bases at J, with 14 bases between. CDR1 and CDR2 from the germline V gene are MGHRA and YSYEKL. The CDR3 is 17 amino acids. This CDR3 is CASSQVAFRESTDTQYF. The CDR3, as DNA: TGCGCCAGCAGCCAAGTGGCGTTTAGGGAGAGCACAGATACGCAGTATTTT.